Shown below are 5 T cell receptor beta chains from a single sample sequenced in a study of T-cell reconstitution after alpha-beta-depleted transplantation in children. Unique molecular identifiers were used to barcode this TCRbeta library. TCRdb called the PCR reads again in MiXCR, with one record for every CDR3 protein. The sample holds around 240,000 distinct CDR3 sequences, 6.5% to 9% seen once. The source was PBMCs, mostly from graft donor cells, collected 180 days after TCRalphabeta/CD19-depleted stem cell transplant. These receptor sequences come from a male patient younger than 18 who had a stem cell transplant for acute lymphoblastic leukemia, so the T cells may come from the graft donor.

This clonotype was counted ten times or more. CDR3 region: CASSLGTGRSFDEKLFF. In DNA, the CDR3 is TGTGCCAGCAGCCTAGGGACAGGGCGGAGTTTTGATGAAAAACTGTTTTTT. The rearrangement uses TRBV5-6 and TRBJ1-4, with 9 bases aligning to TRBD1. Germline V gene sequence: CDR1 SGHDT, CDR2 YYEEEE. The ends lost 4 bases at V and 6 bases at J; junction bases unmatched: 13. The CDR3 is 17 residues long.

This clonotype turned up a few times. The chain has TRBV20-1 and TRBJ1-4, with TRBD1 matching over 9 bases. Germline CDR1 reads DFQATT; CDR2 reads SNEGSKA (reference sequence). J lost 1 base, V lost 6 bases, and 9 bases had no gene match. The CDR3 length is 16 residues. The CDR3 DNA follows: TGCAGTGCAAGCGGACAGGGGCGTATAACTAATGAAAAACTGTTTTTT. This encodes CSASGQGRITNEKLFF.

This clonotype has ten or more counts. The junction and the germline gene differ at one end; a read error may be behind it. CDR3 nucleotide sequence: TGTGCCAGCAGCTTAGCGGGGGGGAGCACAGATATGCAGTATTTT. Its translation is CASSLAGGSTDMQYF. The chain recombines TRBV7-7 with TRBJ2-3; 7 bases are shared with TRBD2. Germline loops: CDR1 SSHAT, CDR2 FNYEAQ (reference sequence). This CDR3 comprises 15 residues.

In its sample, this clonotype was seen many times. The rearrangement joins TRBV7-8 to TRBJ2-2; D gene uncertain. This CDR3 is 14 amino acids long. The germline gives CDR1 SGHVS, CDR2 FQNEAQ. V shed 6 bases and J shed 3 bases, with 11 bases lying between them. CDR3 bases: TGTGCCAGCAGTGACGGGTTGGACACCGGGGAGCTGTTTTTT. Protein: CASSDGLDTGELFF.

This clonotype was detected ten times or more. The rearrangement joins TRBV7-2 to TRBJ2-2, with D possibly matching TRBD1 (6 bases). There are 13 residues in the CDR3. Germline values: CDR1 SGHTA, CDR2 FQGNSA. The V end lost 3 bases, the J end lost 6 bases, and 8 bases lay between the germline ends. CDR3 loop: CASSLTGPGELFF. The CDR3 nucleotides read TGTGCCAGCAGCTTGACAGGTCCCGGGGAGCTGTTTTTT.